Each of the 8 T cell receptor beta chains below was sequenced from the same sample in a study of T cells in Graves' hyperthyroidism and ophthalmopathy. TCR beta CDR3 region amplification was performed from RNA transcripts. The TCR CDR3 was amplified in a first-round RT-PCR using the HTBI primer set. One entry per CDR3 protein, called by TCRdb with MiXCR from the multiplex PCR reads. This sample carries 300,000 to 450,000 distinct CDR3 sequences, approximately 15% of them seen once, and the ten largest clones take 30% to 35%. Specimen: blood. The receptors were sampled from a woman aged 30 to 39 with Graves' hyperthyroidism.

This clonotype has more than one count but fewer than ten. This rearrangement joins TRBV6-5 to TRBJ2-2, with TRBD1 matching over 9 bases. Germline trimming cut 0 bases from V and 1 base from J; bases unmatched to any gene: 0. Germline V gives CDR1 MNHEY, CDR2 SVGAGI. The CDR3 contains 16 residues. Here the CDR3 DNA reads TGTGCCAGCAGTTACTCGACAGGGGGGAACACCGGGGAGCTGTTTTTT. The encoded protein is CASSYSTGGNTGELFF.

Many counts were recorded for this clonotype. The chain carries TRBV7-2 and TRBJ2-7, with 9 bases that match TRBD2. Germline CDR1 SGHTA, CDR2 FQGNSA. The CDR3 sequence is 15 residues long. V dropped 2 bases and J dropped 1; count of bases not matched to a gene: 3. Written as DNA, the CDR3 is TGTGCCAGCAGCTTAAGGGCGGGAGGGTCCTACGAGCAGTACTTC. Protein sequence: CASSLRAGGSYEQYF.

The table lists this clonotype with a few counts. The genes are TRBV12-3 or TRBV12-4 and TRBJ2-7; no firm D call. The CDR3 extends over 15 amino acids. With 6 bases removed from V and 2 bases from J, the gap between germline ends came to 17 bases. The CDR3: CASSNPGFGTYEQYF. As DNA, the CDR3 is TGTGCCAGCAGCAACCCTGGGTTCGGAACCTACGAGCAGTACTTC.

In its sample, this clonotype was seen a few times. The gene calls are TRBV6-5 and TRBJ1-2; tentative D call: TRBD1 (6 bases). The germline V gene has CDR1 MNHEY and CDR2 SVGAGI. The V end was cut by 0 bases, the J end by 4 bases, with 15 bases between. The CDR3 runs 16 residues. The CDR3 loop is CASSYSISGAGYGYTF. CDR3 in DNA: TGTGCCAGCAGTTACTCGATTTCAGGGGCCGGCTATGGCTACACCTTC.

As concerns this clonotype: Given the absence of the conserved phenylalanine or tryptophan at the CDR3 end, a read error is likely. J is TRBJ2-5 and V is TRBV6-1, with D hard to call. From germline, CDR1 is MNHNS and CDR2 SASEGT. The CDR3 is 14 residues long. V was pared by 8 bases and J by 1 base, with 14 bases between. The CDR3 DNA is TGTGCCAGCTCCAAGGGTGGCAGCCAAGAGACCCAGTACCTC. It codes for CASSKGGSQETQYL.

This clonotype was seen ten or more times. The DNA for the CDR3 is TGTGCCAGCAGGACTAGCGGAGATACGCAGTATTTT. Protein product: CASRTSGDTQYF. This rearrangement joins TRBV2 to TRBJ2-3, with 9 bases aligning to TRBD2. The germline V gene has CDR1 SNHLY and CDR2 FYNNEI. Trimming removed 6 bases from V and 5 bases from J; junction bases left unmatched: 0. The CDR3 has 12 residues.

V gene TRBV12-3 or TRBV12-4 combines with J gene TRBJ2-5, with 7 bases matching TRBD1. The CDR3 length is 15 residues. V lost 5 bases to trimming and J lost 9 bases; unmatched junction nucleotides: 15. As DNA, the CDR3 is TGTGCCAGCAGTGCCCAAGGGACAGCGAGCGAGCCCCAGTACTTC. This translates into CASSAQGTASEPQYF.

The J gene is TRBJ2-3, the V gene TRBV7-9; D may be TRBD1 (6 bases). V shed 5 bases and J shed 6 bases, with 18 bases lying between them. The CDR3 spans 15 residues. Germline V gene sequence: CDR1 SEHNR, CDR2 FQNEAQ (reference sequence). For the CDR3, the DNA is TGTGCCAGCAGCCCAGGACAGATCTCAGTTGATACGCAGTATTTT. This gives the protein CASSPGQISVDTQYF. The full variable domain, completed using reference TRBV7-9 and TRBJ2-3, is DTGVSQNPRHKITKRGQNVTFRCDPISEHNRLYWYRQTLGQGPEFLTYFQNEAQLEKSRLLSDRFSAERPKGSFSTLEIQRTEQGDSAMYLCASSPGQISVDTQYFGPGTRLTVL.